The next 3 T cell receptor delta chains were all read from a single sample in a study of γδ T cells in repeated Plasmodium falciparum infection. TCRdb reprocessed the multiplex PCR reads through CATT. The sample consists of 45,000 to 70,000 delta-chain clones, 1.5% to 2% of them appearing once. Flow sorting of PBMC yielded separate Vgamma9/Vdelta2+ and Vdelta2-negative gammadelta T cell populations for bulk repertoire analysis. Sequencing input: gamma-delta T cells from blood. These TCRs come from a pool of human donors (malaria-infected and uninfected, not separated).

This clone occurred many times. Given a far larger clone just one base away, this is likely a sequencing read error. The sample has other DNA sequences that encode this CDR3 too. J is TRDJ1 and V is TRDV1; TRDD3 might be the D (5 bases). CDR3 length: 14 amino acids. CDR1 is TSWWSYY and CDR2 is QGS in the germline V gene. The DNA for the CDR3 is TGTGCTCTGGTCCCTGTGGGGAGGACCGATAAGCTCATCTTT. Translated: CALVPVGRTDKLIF.

This clone was observed a handful of times. TCRdb's listed protein matches a much larger clone and diverges from this DNA's translation at residue 4, likely through a read error; the protein shown comes from the DNA. V and J are TRDV2 and TRDJ1, with unresolved D. TCRdb supplies no J gene; here it was assigned by aligning the nucleotide sequence to germline. V lost 6 bases and J lost 8, with 21 bases in between. Germline-derived CDR1 and CDR2 are GEAIGNYY and EKD. CDR3 length: 14 residues. The CDR3 nucleotides read TGTGCCTGTATCCCAGGTACTGAGGCCCTAAAACTCATCTTT. It codes for CACIPGTEALKLIF.

This clone was seen only a few times. A far larger clone is a single base away, which makes a read error likely. Other DNA sequences of this sample code for an identical CDR3. The chain is built from TRDV1 and TRDJ1, with D unclear. This CDR3 is 21 amino acids long. V was cut by 2 bases and J by 8 bases, with 36 bases left in between. Germline CDR1 is TSWWSYY and CDR2 is QGS. The CDR3 spells CALGEATFRGVWRGQSDKLIF. The CDR3 region has the DNA TGTGCTCTTGGGGAAGCTACGTTTAGAGGGGTTTGGAGGGGCCAAAGCGACAAACTCATCTTT.